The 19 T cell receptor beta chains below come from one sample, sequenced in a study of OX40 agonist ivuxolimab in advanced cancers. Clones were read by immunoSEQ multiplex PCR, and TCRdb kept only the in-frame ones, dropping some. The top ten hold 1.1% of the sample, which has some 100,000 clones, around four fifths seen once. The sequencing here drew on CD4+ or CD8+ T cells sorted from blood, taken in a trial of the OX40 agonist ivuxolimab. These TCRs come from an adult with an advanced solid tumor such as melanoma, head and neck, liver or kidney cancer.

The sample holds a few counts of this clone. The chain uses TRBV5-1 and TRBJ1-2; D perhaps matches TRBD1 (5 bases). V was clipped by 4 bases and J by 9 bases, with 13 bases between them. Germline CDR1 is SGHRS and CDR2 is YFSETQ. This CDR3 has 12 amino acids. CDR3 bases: TGCGCCAGCAGCACCGAAGGGGTCCGCTACACCTTC. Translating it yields CASSTEGVRYTF. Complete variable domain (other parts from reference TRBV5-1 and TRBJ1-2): KAGVTQTPRYLIKTRGQQVTLSCSPISGHRSVSWYQQTPGQGLQFLFEYFSETQRNKGNFPGRFSGRQFSNSRSEMNVSTLELGDSALYLCASSTEGVRYTFGSGTRLTVV.

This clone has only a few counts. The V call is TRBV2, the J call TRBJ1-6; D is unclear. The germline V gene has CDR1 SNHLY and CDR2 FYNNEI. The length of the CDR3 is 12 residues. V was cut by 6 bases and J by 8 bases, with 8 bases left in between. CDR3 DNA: TGTGCCAGCAGGCCCCGGGATTCACCCCTCCACTTT. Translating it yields CASRPRDSPLHF.

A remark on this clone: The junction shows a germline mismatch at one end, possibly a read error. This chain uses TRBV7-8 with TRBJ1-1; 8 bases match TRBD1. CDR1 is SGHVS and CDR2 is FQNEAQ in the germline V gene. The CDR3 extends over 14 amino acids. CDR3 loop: CASSLTGVNTEAFF. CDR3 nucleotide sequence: TGTGCCAGCAGCTTGACAGGGGTGAATACTGAAGCTTTCTTT.

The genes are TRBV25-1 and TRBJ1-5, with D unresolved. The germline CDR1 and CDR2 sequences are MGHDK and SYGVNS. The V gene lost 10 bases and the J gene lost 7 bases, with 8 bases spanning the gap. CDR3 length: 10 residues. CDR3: CAIKAQPQHF. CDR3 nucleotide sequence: TGTGCCATCAAGGCCCAGCCCCAGCATTTT.

The CDR3 DNA reads TGTGCCAGCTCACCACAGGGGGCCTACGAGCAGTACGTC. Translating it yields CASSPQGAYEQYV. This chain joins TRBV18 and TRBJ2-7; a weak D match, TRBD1 (6 bases). Per germline, CDR1 KGHSH and CDR2 LQKENI. Deletions cut 1 base from V and 2 bases from J, with 6 bases between. The CDR3 length is 13 residues.

The CDR3 DNA reads TGTGCCAGCAGCCCCGGGCGGGGAGATACGCAGTATTTT. This codes for CASSPGRGDTQYF. The J gene is TRBJ2-3, the V gene TRBV11-3; D perhaps matches TRBD2 (6 bases). This CDR3 is built from 13 residues. The V end was cut by 5 bases, the J end by 5 bases, with 11 bases between. CDR1 and CDR2 from the germline V gene are SGHNT and YENEEA. The full variable domain, its missing parts supplied by reference TRBV11-3 and TRBJ2-3, is EAGVVQSPRYKIIEKKQPVAFWCNPISGHNTLYWYLQNLGQGPELLIRYENEEAVDDSQLPKDRFSAERLKGVDSTLKIQPAELGDSAVYLCASSPGRGDTQYFGPGTRLTVL.

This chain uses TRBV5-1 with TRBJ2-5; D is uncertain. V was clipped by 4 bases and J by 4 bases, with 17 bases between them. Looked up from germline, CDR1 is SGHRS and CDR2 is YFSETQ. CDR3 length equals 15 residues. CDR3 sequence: CASSPGDSQGETQYF. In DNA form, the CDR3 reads TGCGCCAGCAGCCCCGGTGACTCACAAGGAGAGACCCAGTACTTC.

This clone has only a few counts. This CDR3 reads CASSAYQEVDTQYF. In DNA form, the CDR3 reads TGTGCCAGCAGCGCCTATCAAGAAGTAGATACGCAGTATTTT. V usage is TRBV9 and J usage is TRBJ2-3; D ambiguous. The CDR3 is 14 amino acids. CDR1 is SGDLS, CDR2 YYNGEE, per germline. With 3 bases removed from V and 5 bases from J, the gap between germline ends came to 13 bases.

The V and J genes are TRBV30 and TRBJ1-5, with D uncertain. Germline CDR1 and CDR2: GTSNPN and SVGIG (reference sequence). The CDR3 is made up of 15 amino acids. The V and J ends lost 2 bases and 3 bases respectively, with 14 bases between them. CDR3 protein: CAWSKKANFNQPQHF. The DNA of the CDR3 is TGTGCCTGGAGTAAAAAGGCGAACTTCAATCAGCCCCAGCATTTT.

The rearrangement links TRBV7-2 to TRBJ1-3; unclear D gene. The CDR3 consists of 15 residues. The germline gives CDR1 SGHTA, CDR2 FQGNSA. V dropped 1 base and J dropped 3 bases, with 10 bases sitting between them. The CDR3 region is CASSLEGFGGNTIYF. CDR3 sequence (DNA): TGTGCCAGCAGCTTAGAGGGATTCGGTGGAAACACCATATATTTT.

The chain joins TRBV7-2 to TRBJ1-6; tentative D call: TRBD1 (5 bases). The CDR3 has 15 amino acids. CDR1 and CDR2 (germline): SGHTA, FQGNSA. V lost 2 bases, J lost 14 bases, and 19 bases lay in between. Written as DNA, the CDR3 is TGTGCCAGCAGCTTACAGGGATCCGTAGGAGCCACCCTCCACTTT. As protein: CASSLQGSVGATLHF.

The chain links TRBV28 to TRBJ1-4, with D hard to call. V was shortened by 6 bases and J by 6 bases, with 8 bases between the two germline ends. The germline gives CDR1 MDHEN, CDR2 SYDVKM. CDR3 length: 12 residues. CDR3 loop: CASRPAYEKLFF. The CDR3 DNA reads TGTGCCAGCAGGCCAGCTTATGAAAAACTGTTTTTT.

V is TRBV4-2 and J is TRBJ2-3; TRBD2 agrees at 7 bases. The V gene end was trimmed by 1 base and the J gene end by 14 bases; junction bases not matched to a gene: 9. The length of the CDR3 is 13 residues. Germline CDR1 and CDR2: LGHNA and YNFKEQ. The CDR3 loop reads CASSQGRTRFPYF. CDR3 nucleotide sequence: TGTGCCAGCAGCCAAGGTAGGACTAGGTTCCCGTATTTT.

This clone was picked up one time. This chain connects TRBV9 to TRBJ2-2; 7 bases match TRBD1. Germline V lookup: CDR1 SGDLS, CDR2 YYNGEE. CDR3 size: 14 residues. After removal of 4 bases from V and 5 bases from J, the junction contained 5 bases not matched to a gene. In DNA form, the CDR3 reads TGTGCCAGCAGCTCGATACAGGGGACCGGGGAGCTGTTTTTT. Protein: CASSSIQGTGELFF.

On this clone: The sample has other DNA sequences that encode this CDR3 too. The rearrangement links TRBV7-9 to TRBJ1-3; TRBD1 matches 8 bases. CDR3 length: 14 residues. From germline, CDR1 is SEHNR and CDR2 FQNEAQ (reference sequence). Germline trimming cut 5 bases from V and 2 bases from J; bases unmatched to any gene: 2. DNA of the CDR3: TGTGCCAGCAGCCCGACAGGGGCTGGAAACACCATATATTTT. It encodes CASSPTGAGNTIYF.

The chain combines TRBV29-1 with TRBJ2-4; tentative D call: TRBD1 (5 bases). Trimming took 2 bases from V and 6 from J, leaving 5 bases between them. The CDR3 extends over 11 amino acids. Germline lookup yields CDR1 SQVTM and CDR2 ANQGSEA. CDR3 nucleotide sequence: TGCAGCGTTGAACAGGGAAACATTCAGTACTTC. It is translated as CSVEQGNIQYF.

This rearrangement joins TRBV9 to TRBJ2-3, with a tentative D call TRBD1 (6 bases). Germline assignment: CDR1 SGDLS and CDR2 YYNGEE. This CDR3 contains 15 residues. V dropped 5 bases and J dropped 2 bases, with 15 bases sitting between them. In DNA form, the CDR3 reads TGTGCCAGCAGTCTTACCGGGACATTCACAGATACGCAGTATTTT. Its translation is CASSLTGTFTDTQYF.

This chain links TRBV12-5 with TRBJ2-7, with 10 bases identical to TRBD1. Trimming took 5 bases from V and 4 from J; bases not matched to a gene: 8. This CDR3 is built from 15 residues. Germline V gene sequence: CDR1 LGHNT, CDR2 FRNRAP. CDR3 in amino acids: CASGPRTGGKYEQYF. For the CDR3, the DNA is TGTGCTAGTGGTCCACGGACAGGGGGAAAATACGAGCAGTACTTC.

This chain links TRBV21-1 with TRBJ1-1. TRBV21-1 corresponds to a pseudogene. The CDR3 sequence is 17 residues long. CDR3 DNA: TGTGCCAGCAGCAAAAGGGGAGGCGGGGAACAGAACACTGAAGCTTTCTTT. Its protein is CASSKRGGGEQNTEAFF.